Each of the 28 T cell receptor beta chains below was sequenced from the same sample in a study of T-cell memory formation after mild COVID-19. TCRdb itself ran the 5' RACE reads through MiXCR, one entry per CDR3 protein. The repertoire holds about 440,000 distinct CDR3 sequences, with 20% as singletons. The sequenced sample consisted of PBMCs or a T cell subset sorted from them (not recorded which). These receptors were taken from an adult woman who had mild COVID-19 (a few samples of this study predate the infection). Cell type and time point are not known.

This rearrangement joins TRBV30 to TRBJ2-2; D is unclear. Germline V lookup: CDR1 GTSNPN, CDR2 SVGIG (reference sequence). The V end was cut by 0 bases, the J end by 4 bases, with 9 bases between. The CDR3 is 14 amino acids. This chain's CDR3 is CAWSVKGTTGELFF. The CDR3 nucleotides are TGTGCCTGGAGTGTAAAGGGAACCACCGGGGAGCTGTTTTTT.

This clonotype was detected only a few times. The CDR3 DNA reads as TGCAGTGCTAGAGACGGGGTGAACACTGAAGCTTTCTTT. Amino acids: CSARDGVNTEAFF. The rearrangement uses TRBV20-1 and TRBJ1-1; D call uncertain. The CDR3 has 13 amino acids. The ends were cut back, 0 bases at V and 0 bases at J, with 5 bases in the middle. The germline V gene encodes CDR1 DFQATT and CDR2 SNEGSKA (reference sequence).

This clonotype is a singleton in its sample. The chain carries TRBV12-3 or TRBV12-4 and TRBJ2-3, with D possibly being TRBD1 (5 bases). This CDR3 contains 16 residues. Trimming removed 1 base from V and 3 bases from J, with 14 bases in between. CDR3 nucleotide sequence: TGTGCCAGCAGTTTAGGCGCTTCCCCAGGGACAGATACGCAGTATTTT. Translation: CASSLGASPGTDTQYF.

V usage is TRBV3-1 and J usage is TRBJ2-7; D possibly corresponds to TRBD2 (6 bases). Trimming left V 6 bases short and J 2 bases short, with 14 bases between. Germline-derived CDR1 and CDR2 are LGHDT and YNNKEL (reference sequence). The CDR3 runs 14 residues. CDR3 residues: CASSLAQPPYEQYF. CDR3 bases: TGTGCCAGCAGTCTAGCGCAACCTCCCTACGAGCAGTACTTC.

This clonotype was recorded a few times. A junction boundary mismatches the germline segment, possibly from a read error. V usage is TRBV7-7 and J usage is TRBJ2-5; unclear D gene. The CDR3 totals 16 residues. Germline V gives CDR1 SSHAT, CDR2 FNYEAQ (reference sequence). The CDR3 sequence is CASSPPGTYLGETQYF. The CDR3 DNA reads TGTGCTAGCAGCCCTCCGGGCACATACTTAGGGGAGACCCAGTACTTC.

This clonotype appeared a few times. The V and J genes are TRBV4-3 and TRBJ2-3; no definite D call. This CDR3 is built from 16 residues. Deletions cut 0 bases from V and 1 base from J, with 11 bases between. Germline CDR1 and CDR2: LGHNA and YSLEER. CDR3: CASSQDLPAGTDTQYF. In nucleotides, the CDR3 is TGCGCCAGCAGCCAAGATCTACCGGCGGGCACAGATACGCAGTATTTT.

The CDR3 loop is CASSLARQKANSPLHF. As DNA, the CDR3 is TGTGCCAGCAGCTTAGCGAGACAGAAAGCTAATTCACCCCTCCACTTT. The chain links TRBV7-9 to TRBJ1-6; D possibly corresponds to TRBD1 (5 bases). The CDR3 has 16 residues. V was trimmed by 0 bases and J by 6 bases, leaving 12 bases between them. The germline V gene encodes CDR1 SEHNR and CDR2 FQNEAQ (reference sequence).

The V and J genes are TRBV11-2 and TRBJ1-2, with TRBD1 identical over 7 bases. CDR3 length equals 15 residues. Germline V gene data show CDR1 as SGHAT and CDR2 as FQNNGV. J was trimmed by 6 bases and V by 6 bases; bases with no gene match: 13. The DNA for the CDR3 is TGTGCCAGCAGTAATACAGGGGTGCTAAGAAATGGCTACACCTTC. It specifies CASSNTGVLRNGYTF.

The genes are TRBV18 and TRBJ2-7; tentatively, D is TRBD1 (6 bases). V was pared by 6 bases and J by 7 bases, with 25 bases between. CDR1 is KGHSH, CDR2 LQKENI, per germline. This CDR3 has 16 residues. Here the CDR3 reads CASSEPPQGLLWEQYF. The CDR3 nucleotides read TGTGCCAGCTCCGAGCCCCCCCAGGGGCTCCTTTGGGAGCAGTACTTC. The variable domain in full, completed from reference TRBV18 and TRBJ2-7, reads NAGVMQNPRHLVRRRGQEARLRCSPMKGHSHVYWYRQLPEEGLKFMVYLQKENIIDESGMPKERFSAEFPKEGPSILRIQQVVRGDSAAYFCASSEPPQGLLWEQYFGPGTRLTVT.

This clonotype was detected a few times. The V and J genes are TRBV2 and TRBJ1-2; the D gene is possibly TRBD1 (5 bases). This CDR3 has 14 amino acids. V was clipped by 6 bases and J by 4 bases, with 15 bases between them. Germline values: CDR1 SNHLY, CDR2 FYNNEI. The CDR3 loop is CASRGSGGVYGYTF. The CDR3 DNA reads TGTGCCAGCAGGGGCTCCGGAGGGGTCTATGGCTACACCTTC.

The CDR3 sequence: CASSTFVVGRNEAFF. Here the CDR3 DNA reads TGTGCCAGCAGCACATTTGTGGTCGGTCGAAATGAAGCTTTCTTT. This rearrangement joins TRBV5-6 to TRBJ1-1; the D is unclear. There are 15 residues in the CDR3. The germline V and J ends were trimmed by 4 bases and 7 bases, with 20 bases remaining between them. Germline loops: CDR1 SGHDT, CDR2 YYEEEE. The full variable domain, in which reference TRBV5-6 and TRBJ1-1 provide the parts outside the CDR3, is DAGVTQSPTHLIKTRGQQVTLRCSPKSGHDTVSWYQQALGQGPQFIFQYYEEEERQRGNFPDRFSGHQFPNYSSELNVNALLLGDSALYLCASSTFVVGRNEAFFGQGTRLTVV.

This clonotype was seen more than once but under ten times. The V call is TRBV3-1, the J call TRBJ1-2, with D perhaps matching TRBD1 (6 bases). The V end lost 5 bases, the J end lost 2 bases, and 18 bases lay between the germline ends. The CDR3 totals 16 residues. Germline CDR1 is LGHDT and CDR2 is YNNKEL (reference sequence). The CDR3 loop reads CASSEGGERRNYGYTF. DNA of the CDR3: TGTGCCAGCAGCGAGGGGGGGGAGCGCCGCAACTATGGCTACACCTTC.

The chain joins TRBV10-3 to TRBJ2-3, with D unresolved. This CDR3 is 11 amino acids long. Germline CDR1 reads ENHRY; CDR2 reads SYGVKD. Trimming cost V 2 bases and J 6 bases, with 3 bases left between them. CDR3 loop: CAISEADTQYF. The CDR3 DNA reads as TGTGCCATCAGTGAGGCTGATACGCAGTATTTT.

This clonotype was detected a few times. V is TRBV27 and J is TRBJ2-1; D might be TRBD1 or TRBD2, each matching 6 bases. There are 16 residues in the CDR3. V lost 1 base to trimming and J lost 3 bases, with 13 bases between them. CDR1 is MNHEY and CDR2 is SMNVEV in the germline V gene (reference sequence). The CDR3 DNA is TGTGCCAGCAGTTTATTCGGCAGGGGAGGCTACAATGAGCAGTTCTTC. Amino acid sequence: CASSLFGRGGYNEQFF.

This chain links TRBV5-1 with TRBJ2-3; D gene unclear. The V gene lost 3 bases and the J gene lost 3 bases, with 11 bases spanning the gap. This CDR3 has 14 amino acids. The V gene's germline CDR1 is SGHRS and CDR2 YFSETQ. CDR3 region: CASSWSVDTDTQYF. CDR3 bases: TGCGCCAGCAGCTGGTCAGTGGATACAGATACGCAGTATTTT.

The chain joins TRBV18 to TRBJ2-7, with 9 bases that match TRBD2. CDR3 length equals 14 residues. The germline CDR1 and CDR2 sequences are KGHSH and LQKENI. The trim removed 4 bases at V and 5 bases at J, leaving 6 bases unmatched. CDR3 protein: CASSLNSGGNEQYF. The CDR3 DNA is TGTGCCAGCTCACTTAATAGCGGGGGCAACGAGCAGTACTTC.

This clonotype was seen more than once but under ten times. The chain carries TRBV7-6 and TRBJ1-4; 7 positions match TRBD1. The V gene's germline CDR1 is SGHVS and CDR2 FNYEAQ. The trim removed 4 bases at V and 4 bases at J, leaving 9 bases unmatched. This CDR3 comprises 16 residues. CDR3 sequence: CASSSGTARINEKLFF. CDR3 in DNA: TGTGCCAGCAGCTCCGGGACAGCGAGGATTAATGAAAAACTGTTTTTT. The entire variable domain, with the rest obtained from reference TRBV7-6 and TRBJ1-4, is as follows: GAGVSQSPRYKVTKRGQDVALRCDPISGHVSLYWYRQALGQGPEFLTYFNYEAQQDKSGLPNDRFSAERPEGSISTLTIQRTEQRDSAMYRCASSSGTARINEKLFFGSGTQLSVL.

The rearrangement uses TRBV24-1 and TRBJ2-2; D uncertain. The CDR3 contains 14 residues. The germline V gene has CDR1 KGHDR and CDR2 SFDVKD. Between the trimmed V and J ends, which lost 4 bases and 3 bases, there was a span of 8 bases. The CDR3 loop reads CATSEVGYTGELFF. Here the CDR3 DNA reads TGTGCCACCAGTGAAGTAGGGTACACCGGGGAGCTGTTTTTT.

This clonotype has a count of ten or more. The chain couples TRBV12-3 or TRBV12-4 to TRBJ2-3; 10 bases fit TRBD1. Losses at the gene ends were 5 bases for V and 2 bases for J; bases not matched to a gene: 4. This CDR3 is 15 amino acids long. The CDR3 spells CASSGDRGFTDTQYF. CDR3 bases: TGTGCCAGCAGTGGGGACAGGGGCTTCACAGATACGCAGTATTTT.

This clonotype occurred many times. The chain links TRBV20-1 to TRBJ1-1, with D possibly being TRBD1 (6 bases). The CDR3 has 13 residues. Trimming took 6 bases from V and 2 from J, leaving 13 bases between them. The V gene's germline CDR1 is DFQATT and CDR2 SNEGSKA (reference sequence). The CDR3: CSAKDSFNTEAFF. The CDR3 bases are TGCAGTGCCAAGGACAGTTTCAACACTGAAGCTTTCTTT.

This clonotype appeared a few times. This chain links TRBV6-6 with TRBJ1-1; D perhaps matches TRBD1 (5 bases). V lost 4 bases and J 1 base, leaving 13 bases between the germline ends. Germline V gene lookup returns CDR1 MNHNY and CDR2 SVGAGI (reference sequence). The CDR3 is made up of 15 amino acids. The CDR3 loop reads CASSSRGRGNTEAFF. In DNA form, the CDR3 reads TGTGCCAGCAGTTCCCGGGGGAGGGGGAACACTGAAGCTTTCTTT.

The chain has TRBV7-8 and TRBJ1-5; D gene uncertain. V dropped 0 bases and J dropped 9 bases, with 9 bases sitting between them. Germline values: CDR1 SGHVS, CDR2 FQNEAQ. The CDR3 extends over 13 amino acids. CDR3 protein: CASSLAQSGPQHF. Written as DNA, the CDR3 is TGTGCCAGCAGCTTAGCCCAGAGCGGGCCCCAGCATTTT.

The chain joins TRBV9 to TRBJ2-5, with TRBD2 matching 14 bases. Germline V gene lookup returns CDR1 SGDLS and CDR2 YYNGEE. V gave up 4 bases and J gave up 4 bases; unmatched junction bases: 6. The CDR3 covers 16 residues. The CDR3 DNA is TGTGCCAGCAGCCCCTCCGGGACTAGCGGGAGAGAGACCCAGTACTTC. Its translation is CASSPSGTSGRETQYF. Looking up the rest from reference TRBV9 and TRBJ2-5 gives the full variable domain: DSGVTQTPKHLITATGQRVTLRCSPRSGDLSVYWYQQSLDQGLQFLIQYYNGEERAKGNILERFSAQQFPDLHSELNLSSLELGDSALYFCASSPSGTSGRETQYFGPGTRLLVL.

This clonotype came up a few times. This sequence joins TRBV6-5 and TRBJ1-4; D is possibly TRBD1 (6 bases). The CDR3 extends over 15 amino acids. CDR1 is MNHEY, CDR2 SVGAGI, per germline. Trimming stripped 5 bases from V and 3 bases from J, with 13 bases between. CDR3 coding DNA: TGTGCCAGCAGTGAGAGACAGGTGGCTAATGAAAAACTGTTTTTT. Its translation is CASSERQVANEKLFF.

This clonotype was observed a few times. The chain employs TRBV7-9 and TRBJ1-6; maybe TRBD1 (5 bases). Between the trimmed V and J ends, which lost 6 bases and 2 bases, there was a span of 11 bases. The CDR3 has 15 residues. In germline, CDR1 is SEHNR, CDR2 FQNEAQ (reference sequence). The CDR3 DNA is TGTGCCAGCAGAGACAGCAAAACCTATAATTCACCCCTCCACTTT. It specifies CASRDSKTYNSPLHF.

The chain links TRBV14 to TRBJ2-1, with D unclear. The CDR3 loop spans 16 amino acids. CDR1 SGHDN and CDR2 FVKESK come from the germline V gene. V lost 4 bases, J lost 6 bases, and 19 bases lay in between. CDR3 sequence: CASSRALGAPLNEQFF. CDR3 DNA: TGTGCCAGCAGCCGCGCACTTGGTGCCCCCCTCAATGAGCAGTTCTTC.

CDR3 residues: CASSPTRVIGSYNEQFF. For the CDR3, the DNA is TGTGCCAGCAGCCCTACTCGGGTTATCGGCTCCTACAATGAGCAGTTCTTC. V is TRBV7-3 and J is TRBJ2-1; D unresolved. V lost 5 bases and J lost 0, with 17 bases in between. CDR1 is SGHTA, CDR2 FQGTGA, per germline. This CDR3 has 17 residues.

J is TRBJ1-6 and V is TRBV5-4; TRBD1 matches 8 bases. This CDR3 region has 16 residues. Trimming cost V 4 bases and J 7 bases; bases outside gene matches: 10. Germline V gives CDR1 SGHNT, CDR2 YYREEE (reference sequence). The CDR3 loop reads CASSPDRVMRNSPLHF. The CDR3 DNA reads TGTGCCAGCAGCCCGGACAGGGTCATGCGGAATTCACCCCTCCACTTT.